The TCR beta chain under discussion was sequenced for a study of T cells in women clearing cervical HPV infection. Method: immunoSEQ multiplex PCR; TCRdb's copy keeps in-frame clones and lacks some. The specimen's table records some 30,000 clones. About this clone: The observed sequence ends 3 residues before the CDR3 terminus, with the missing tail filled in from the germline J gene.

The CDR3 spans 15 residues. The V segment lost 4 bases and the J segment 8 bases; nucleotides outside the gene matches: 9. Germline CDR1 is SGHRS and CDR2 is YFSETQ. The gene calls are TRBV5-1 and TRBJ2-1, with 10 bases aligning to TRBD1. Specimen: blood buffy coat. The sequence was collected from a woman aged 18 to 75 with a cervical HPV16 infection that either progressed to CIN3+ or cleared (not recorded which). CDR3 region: CASSPKPGTGDEQFF. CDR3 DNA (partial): TGCGCCAGCAGCCCCAAGCCCGGGACAGGGGATGAG.